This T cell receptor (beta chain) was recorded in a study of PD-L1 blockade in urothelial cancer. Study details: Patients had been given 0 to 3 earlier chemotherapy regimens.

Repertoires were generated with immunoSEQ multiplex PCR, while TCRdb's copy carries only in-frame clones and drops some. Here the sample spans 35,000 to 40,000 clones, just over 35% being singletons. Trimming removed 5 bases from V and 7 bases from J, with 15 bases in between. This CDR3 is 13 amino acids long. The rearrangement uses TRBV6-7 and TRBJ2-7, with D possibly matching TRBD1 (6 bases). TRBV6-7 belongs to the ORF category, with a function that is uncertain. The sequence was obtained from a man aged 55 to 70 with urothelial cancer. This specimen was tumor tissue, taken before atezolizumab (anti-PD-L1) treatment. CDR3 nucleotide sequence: TGTGCCAGCAGTACAATTAGGGGGAGAGAGCAGTACTTC. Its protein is CASSTIRGREQYF.